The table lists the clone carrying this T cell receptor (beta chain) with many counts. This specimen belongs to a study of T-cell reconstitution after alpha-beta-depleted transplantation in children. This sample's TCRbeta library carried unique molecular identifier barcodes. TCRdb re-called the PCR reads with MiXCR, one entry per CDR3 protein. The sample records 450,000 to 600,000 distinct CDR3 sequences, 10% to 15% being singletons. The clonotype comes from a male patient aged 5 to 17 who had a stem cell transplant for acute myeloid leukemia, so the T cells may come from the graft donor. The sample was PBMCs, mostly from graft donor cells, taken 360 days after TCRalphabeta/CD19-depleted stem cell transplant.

Written as DNA, the CDR3 is TGTGCCAGCAGCCCCGGGACAAAACCCGAGCAGTACTTC. Its translation: CASSPGTKPEQYF. J is TRBJ2-7 and V is TRBV2, with TRBD1 as a possible D gene (6 bases). The CDR3 has 13 residues. Germline CDR1 and CDR2: SNHLY and FYNNEI. V lost 6 bases to trimming and J lost 6 bases, with 15 bases between them.